These T cell receptor beta chains were read from a single sample in a study of blood T cell repertoires in COVID-19. Assay: immunoSEQ multiplex PCR; the TCRdb copy retains only in-frame clones and omits some. The repertoire holds over 130,000 clones, with 75% to 90% as singletons. Source material: PBMCs or T cells enriched from blood (not recorded which). The source of these receptors is a middle-aged man in a cohort exposed to, infected with or recovered from COVID-19 (not recorded which). Both conserved end residues are part of each CDR3. The D gene is left open where the match is weak. Some rows have no size entry. The others give once, few or many, or a class for an expanded clone.

TGTGCCAGCACCCAAGGGAATGGAGGAGATGCCCAGTACTTC | CASTQGNGGDAQYF | NA | TRBV6-5 | NA | TRBJ2-5
TGTGCCAGCAGTCCCCGGACTAGCGGGAGACAGACCCAGTACTTC | CASSPRTSGRQTQYF | TRBD2 | TRBV3-1/TRBV3-2 | few | TRBJ2-5
TGTGCCAGCAGCGTAGTCTCCAACACCGGGGAGCTGTTTTTT | CASSVVSNTGELFF | NA | TRBV9 | NA | TRBJ2-2
TGTGCCACCAGCAGGATATCGACAGGGTACTACGAGCAGTACTTC | CATSRISTGYYEQYF | TRBD1 | TRBV15 | NA | TRBJ2-7
TGTGCCAGCAGTTACAGGGGTTTCGGCACAGATACGCAGTATTTT | CASSYRGFGTDTQYF | TRBD1 | TRBV28 | NA | TRBJ2-3
TGTGCCAGCAGGTCCTTGAGGTTACACGAGCAGTACTTC | CASRSLRLHEQYF | NA | TRBV27 | NA | TRBJ2-7
TGTGCCAGCTCACGGACAGGTTCCAGCTCTGGGGCCAACGTCCTGACTTTC | CASSRTGSSSGANVLTF | TRBD1 | TRBV18 | NA | TRBJ2-6
TGTGCCAGCAAACCGGGGAGCCTAGCCGCCGGGGAGCTGTTTTTT | CASKPGSLAAGELFF | NA | TRBV7-2 | once | TRBJ2-2
TGTGCCACCAGTGATGGAGCCAGGGGCAGCAATCAGCCCCAGCATTTT | CATSDGARGSNQPQHF | NA | TRBV24-1 | once | TRBJ1-5
TGTGCCAGCCGATTTGGGGGGCAAGAGACCCAGTACTTC | CASRFGGQETQYF | NA | TRBV27 | NA | TRBJ2-5
TGTGCCAGCAGCTTTAGCGGGGTGAAGTACTTC | CASSFSGVKYF | TRBD2 | TRBV7-2 | NA | TRBJ2-5
TGTGCCAGCAGTCGACCATTCGGACAGAAAAACTCCTACGAGCAGTACTTC | CASSRPFGQKNSYEQYF | NA | TRBV28 | NA | TRBJ2-7
TGTGCCAGCGGGCTCGGACAGGGTTTCAATCAGCCCCAGCATTTT | CASGLGQGFNQPQHF | TRBD1 | TRBV27 | NA | TRBJ1-5
TGTGCCAGCAGCTATCAGGATTCAAACTATGGCTACACCTTC | CASSYQDSNYGYTF | NA | TRBV5-4 | NA | TRBJ1-2
TGTGCCACCAGTGATAACGACAGACCGAACACCGGGGAGCTGTTTTTT | CATSDNDRPNTGELFF | NA | TRBV24-1 | NA | TRBJ2-2
TGTGCCAGCGCCGGGAACACTGAAGCTTTCTTT | CASAGNTEAFF | NA | TRBV18 | NA | TRBJ1-1
TGCGGAGTGGACAGGGACCATCAGGGCTATGGCTACACCTTC | CGVDRDHQGYGYTF | TRBD1 | TRBV30 | NA | TRBJ1-2
TGTGCCAGCAGCACCCCAGACAGGGGAAAATACAATGAGCAGTTCTTC | CASSTPDRGKYNEQFF | NA | TRBV21-1 | once | TRBJ2-1
TGTGCCAGTAGTTCAACCCTACTAGCGGGAGTCCTTAATGAGCAGTTCTTC | CASSSTLLAGVLNEQFF | TRBD2 | TRBV19 | few | TRBJ2-1
TGTGCCAGCAGTTCTAGACCCACGGGTGGGAACACCGGGGAGCTGTTTTTT | CASSSRPTGGNTGELFF | NA | TRBV27 | NA | TRBJ2-2
TGTGCCAGCAGCAAAGTTCCCTTCGAAGCTTTCTTT | CASSKVPFEAFF | NA | TRBV21-1 | few | TRBJ1-1
TGTGCCAGCAGCTTAGGACAGCAAGAGACCCAGTACTTC | CASSLGQQETQYF | NA | TRBV7-7 | few | TRBJ2-5
TGTGCCAGCGAGGGACTAGCGGACAATGAGCAGTTCTTC | CASEGLADNEQFF | TRBD2 | TRBV7-9 | NA | TRBJ2-1
TGTGCCAGCAGTGAAAATACAGGGAGATCACCCCTCCACTTT | CASSENTGRSPLHF | NA | TRBV6-1 | NA | TRBJ1-6
TGTGCCAGTAGTGGGCTAGGGGGCACAGATACGCAGTATTTT | CASSGLGGTDTQYF | NA | TRBV19 | many | TRBJ2-3
TGTGCCAGTACACATCGGACTAGCGGGAGTTACAATGAGCAGTTCTTC | CASTHRTSGSYNEQFF | TRBD2 | TRBV19 | NA | TRBJ2-1
TGTGCCAGCAGTTCCGCCGGGAGAGCGGGAGGTAAAAATGAGCAGTTCTTC | CASSSAGRAGGKNEQFF | TRBD2 | TRBV27 | NA | TRBJ2-1
TGTGCCAGCAGTTTATCGTCCGGGGGGAACTATGGCTACACCTTC | CASSLSSGGNYGYTF | NA | TRBV27 | NA | TRBJ1-2
TGTGCCTGGAGTTCACCGGGACAGCTTAATTCACCCCTCCACTTT | CAWSSPGQLNSPLHF | TRBD1 | TRBV30 | NA | TRBJ1-6
TGTGCCAGCAGTTCGACGGGTCTAGAAATCCAAGAGACCCAGTACTTC | CASSSTGLEIQETQYF | NA | TRBV27 | NA | TRBJ2-5
TGTGCCAGCAGCCGGGGACAGAACTACGAGCAGTACTTC | CASSRGQNYEQYF | TRBD1 | TRBV11-2 | NA | TRBJ2-7
TGTGCCAGCAGCTTATTTACCGGGAGCTCCTACAATGAGCAGTTCTTC | CASSLFTGSSYNEQFF | NA | TRBV7-3 | NA | TRBJ2-1
TGTGCCAGCAGCCGCCCCCTAACAGGGAACACCGGGGAGCTGTTTTTT | CASSRPLTGNTGELFF | NA | TRBV14 | NA | TRBJ2-2
TGTGCTAGTGGTCTAGGGACAGAAGAGACCCAGTACTTC | CASGLGTEETQYF | TRBD1 | TRBV12-5 | NA | TRBJ2-5
TGTGCCAGCAGTTTTAAAGAGACCCAGTACTTC | CASSFKETQYF | NA | TRBV12-3/TRBV12-4 | NA | TRBJ2-5
TGTGCCGGGGGGGGGAGGGATGGCTACACCTTC | CAGGGRDGYTF | NA | TRBV6-5 | NA | TRBJ1-2
TGTGCCAGCAGTTTATTGAAGGACACTGCCGCCTCTGGAAACACCATATATTTT | CASSLLKDTAASGNTIYF | NA | TRBV28 | NA | TRBJ1-3
TGTGCCAGCTCACCTTCAGGGGTTGAGACCCAGTACTTC | CASSPSGVETQYF | NA | TRBV18 | NA | TRBJ2-5
TGCAGCGTTGTGGGGGGGCGAAGCTCCTACGAGCAGTACTTC | CSVVGGRSSYEQYF | NA | TRBV29-1 | NA | TRBJ2-7
TGTGCCAGCAGAAGATCGTTGACTAGCGGGAGTGAGACCCAGTACTTC | CASRRSLTSGSETQYF | TRBD2 | TRBV7-9 | NA | TRBJ2-5
TGTGCCAGCAGAGGACAGGGGGTTCCGAGTTCACCCCTCCACTTT | CASRGQGVPSSPLHF | TRBD1 | TRBV6-5 | many | TRBJ1-6
TGTGCCAGCAGCCCCCGGGACTCGGAGGTTTTGTTCTTC | CASSPRDSEVLFF | NA | TRBV3-1/TRBV3-2 | NA | TRBJ2-1
TGCGCCAGCAGCCCAGAGGCAGGGACCTACAATGAGCAGTTCTTC | CASSPEAGTYNEQFF | NA | TRBV5-1 | NA | TRBJ2-1
TGTGCCAGCATGATTAGCGGGAACACCGGGGAGCTGTTTTTT | CASMISGNTGELFF | NA | TRBV7-9 | NA | TRBJ2-2
TGTGCCAGCAGTGACGGAGGGCCCGCCAATCAGCCCCAGCATTTT | CASSDGGPANQPQHF | NA | TRBV6-4 | NA | TRBJ1-5